These 6 T cell receptor beta chains were sequenced from one sample in a study of blood T cells in healthy people across ages. A second PCR of about 6 to 11 cycles used a sample-barcoded 5' primer and a J-beta primer mix. TCRdb processed the 5' RACE reads anew with MiXCR; each CDR3 protein has one entry. Here the sample spans about 640,000 distinct CDR3 sequences, about 43% being singletons. The material sequenced was blood. The receptors originated from a man older than 75 in good health.

This clonotype was observed a handful of times. The chain combines TRBV7-2 with TRBJ2-5; 10 bases line up with TRBD2. This CDR3 has 17 amino acids. With V trimmed by 1 base and J by 2 bases, 7 bases remained unmatched. Germline CDR1 and CDR2: SGHTA and FQGNSA. CDR3 amino acids: CASSLEASGGSQETQYF. The CDR3 region has the DNA TGTGCCAGCAGCTTAGAGGCTAGCGGGGGATCTCAAGAGACCCAGTACTTC.

This clonotype was detected once. This chain connects TRBV29-1 to TRBJ2-5; possibly TRBD1 for D (5 bases). The DNA end favors TRBJ2-7, so the J call may be wrong. The CDR3 is 12 residues long. The germline V gene has CDR1 SQVTM and CDR2 ANQGSEA. The CDR3 loop reads CSARRQGCEQYF. The CDR3 region has the DNA TGCAGCGCCCGTAGGCAGGGCTGCGAGCAGTACTTC.

This clonotype has just a few counts. The V call is TRBV7-2, the J call TRBJ2-7, with 9 positions matching TRBD1. This CDR3 has 15 residues. V lost 5 bases to trimming and J lost 0 bases; unmatched junction nucleotides: 5. Germline V gene lookup returns CDR1 SGHTA and CDR2 FQGNSA. The CDR3 DNA is TGTGCCAGCAGCAAACAGGGGGCTATCTCCTACGAGCAGTACTTC. Residues: CASSKQGAISYEQYF.

The rearrangement uses TRBV18 and TRBJ2-7, with D perhaps TRBD1 (5 bases). The V gene lost 2 bases and the J gene lost 2 bases, with 10 bases spanning the gap. The length of the CDR3 is 14 residues. Germline V gene sequence: CDR1 KGHSH, CDR2 LQKENI. CDR3 sequence: CASSPEGAAYEQYF. CDR3 in DNA: TGTGCCAGCTCACCAGAAGGGGCGGCCTACGAGCAGTACTTC. Based on the CDR3 plus reference TRBV18 and TRBJ2-7, the full variable domain is NAGVMQNPRHLVRRRGQEARLRCSPMKGHSHVYWYRQLPEEGLKFMVYLQKENIIDESGMPKERFSAEFPKEGPSILRIQQVVRGDSAAYFCASSPEGAAYEQYFGPGTRLTVT.

This clonotype was seen more than once but under ten times. The J gene is TRBJ2-7, the V gene TRBV20-1, with 11 bases that match TRBD2. Unmatched junction bases numbered 6, after V lost 5 bases and J lost 0 bases. This CDR3 is 15 amino acids long. From germline, CDR1 is DFQATT and CDR2 SNEGSKA (reference sequence). The CDR3 sequence: CSAPLAGDSSYEQYF. DNA of the CDR3: TGCAGTGCTCCACTAGCGGGGGATAGCTCCTACGAGCAGTACTTC.

This clonotype appeared a few times. The CDR3 spells CASSVPIRGDDEQYF. CDR3 coding DNA: TGTGCCAGCAGCGTTCCGATAAGGGGTGATGACGAGCAGTACTTC. This chain uses TRBV9 with TRBJ2-7, with D possibly matching TRBD1 (5 bases). CDR1 SGDLS and CDR2 YYNGEE come from the germline V gene. This CDR3 contains 15 residues. Trimming pared 2 bases from V and 5 bases from J, leaving 17 bases between.